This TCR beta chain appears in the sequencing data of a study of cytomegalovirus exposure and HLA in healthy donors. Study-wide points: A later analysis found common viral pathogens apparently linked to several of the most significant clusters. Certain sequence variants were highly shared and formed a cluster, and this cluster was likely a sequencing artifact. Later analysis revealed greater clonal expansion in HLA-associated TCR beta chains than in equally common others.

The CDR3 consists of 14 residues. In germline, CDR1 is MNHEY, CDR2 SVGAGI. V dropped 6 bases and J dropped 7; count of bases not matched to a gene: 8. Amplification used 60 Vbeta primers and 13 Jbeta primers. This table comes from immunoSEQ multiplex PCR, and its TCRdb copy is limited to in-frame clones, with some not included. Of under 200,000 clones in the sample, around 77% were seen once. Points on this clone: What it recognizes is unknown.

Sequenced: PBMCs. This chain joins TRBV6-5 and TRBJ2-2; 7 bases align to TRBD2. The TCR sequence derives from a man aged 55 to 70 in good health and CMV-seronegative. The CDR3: CASRSSGAGGELFF. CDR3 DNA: TGTGCCAGCAGATCCAGCGGGGCAGGCGGGGAGCTGTTTTTT.